The T cell receptor beta chain described here comes from a study of Tregs in tolerant kidney transplant recipients. Assay: immunoSEQ multiplex PCR; the TCRdb copy retains only in-frame clones and omits some. The data show around 20,000 clones, 65% to 90% seen once. This clone was counted once. Its target is not known. General study points: Biological reproducibility was not directly addressed in this study.

Thawed PBMCs were FACS-sorted into unstimulated CD4+CD25+CD127- regulatory T cells, CD4+CD25- non-regulatory cells, CD4 and CD8 cells. Germline lookup yields CDR1 SQVTM and CDR2 ANQGSEA. The CDR3 has 11 amino acids. V lost 4 bases and J 8 bases, leaving 9 bases between the germline ends. The sample consisted of Tregs from blood. This rearrangement joins TRBV29-1 to TRBJ2-1; no definite D call. The clonotype was recovered from a human donor in good health. The CDR3 loop is CSVANVDEQFF. The CDR3 nucleotides are TGCAGCGTTGCCAACGTCGATGAGCAGTTCTTC.